This TCR beta chain was found in a study of cytomegalovirus exposure and HLA in healthy donors. Whole-study results and caveats: Both high specificity and high sensitivity reportedly marked the classifier's diagnosis of cytomegalovirus status. Most TCRs appeared rarely, but some public TCRs recurred in many donors.

The count of this clone is one. The antigen is undetermined. The PCR had 60 Vbeta and 13 Jbeta primers. Original processing methods: An analysis that came later counted 60 million to 80 million unique TCR beta chains, approximately 10 million shared. Libraries were prepared by immunoSEQ multiplex PCR; TCRdb keeps only in-frame clonotypes and omits some of them. V and J calls and clone size are given by that table; D and trimming were obtained from the DNA. The table lists fewer than 200,000 clones, more than 70% of them singletons, with around 0.93% in the top ten. This receptor was obtained from a man aged 25-45 years in good health and CMV-seronegative. The source material was PBMCs.

DNA of the CDR3: TGTGCCAGTAGTATACTTGTCAGGGAGGATCAGCCCCAGCATTTT. Its protein product is CASSILVREDQPQHF. V usage is TRBV19 and J usage is TRBJ1-5; D possibly corresponds to TRBD1 (5 bases). Germline lookup yields CDR1 LNHDA and CDR2 SQIVND (reference sequence). The CDR3 loop spans 15 amino acids. Trimming stripped 2 bases from V and 5 bases from J, with 13 bases between.